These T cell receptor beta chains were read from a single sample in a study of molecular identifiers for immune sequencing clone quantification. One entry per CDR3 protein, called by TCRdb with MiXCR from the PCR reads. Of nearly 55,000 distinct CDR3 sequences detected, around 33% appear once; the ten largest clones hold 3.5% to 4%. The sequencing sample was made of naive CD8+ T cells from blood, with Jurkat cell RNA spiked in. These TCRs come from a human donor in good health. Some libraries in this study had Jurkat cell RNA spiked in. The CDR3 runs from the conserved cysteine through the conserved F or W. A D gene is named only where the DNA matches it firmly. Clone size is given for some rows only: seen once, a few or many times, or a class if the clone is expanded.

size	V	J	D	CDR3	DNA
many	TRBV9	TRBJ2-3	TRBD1	CASSGGQGRFADTQYF	TGTGCCAGCAGCGGCGGACAGGGAAGGTTCGCAGATACGCAGTATTTT
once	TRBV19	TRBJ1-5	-	CASSREGANGGVSQPQHF	TGTGCCAGTAGCCGGGAAGGGGCTAACGGGGGTGTATCTCAGCCCCAGCATTTT
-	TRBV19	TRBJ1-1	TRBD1	CASSMDRFEAFF	TGTGCCAGTAGTATGGACAGGTTTGAAGCTTTCTTT
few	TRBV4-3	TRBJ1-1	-	CASSQDSQPEEAAFF	TGCGCCAGCAGCCAAGATTCACAGCCGGAGGAGGCGGCTTTCTTT
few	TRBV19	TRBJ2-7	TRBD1	CASGQGMDEQYF	TGTGCCAGCGGACAGGGGATGGACGAGCAGTACTTC
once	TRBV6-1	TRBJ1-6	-	CASSEAPGSSYKSPLHF	TGTGCCAGCAGTGAAGCCCCAGGGAGCTCCTATAAATCACCCCTCCACTTT
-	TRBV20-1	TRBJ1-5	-	CSACPLGVCQPQHF	TGCAGTGCTTGCCCCCTGGGGGTATGTCAGCCCCAGCATTTT
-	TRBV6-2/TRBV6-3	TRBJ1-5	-	CASSYGLHPNQPQHF	TGTGCCAGCAGCTACGGGCTACACCCCAATCAGCCCCAGCATTTT
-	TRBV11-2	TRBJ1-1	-	CASSLSGNLNTEAFF	TGTGCCAGCAGCTTATCGGGCAATCTGAACACTGAAGCTTTCTTT
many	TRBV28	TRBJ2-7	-	CASSTPNEQYF	TGTGCCAGCAGTACCCCTAACGAGCAGTACTTC
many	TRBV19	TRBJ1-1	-	CASTQGWGTEAFF	TGTGCCAGTACTCAGGGTTGGGGCACTGAAGCTTTCTTT
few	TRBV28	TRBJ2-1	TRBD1	CASSPPTGLGNEQFF	TGTGCCAGCAGTCCACCGACAGGGTTGGGCAATGAGCAGTTCTTC
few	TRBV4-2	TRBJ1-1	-	CASSQFRNTEAFF	TGTGCCAGCAGCCAATTCAGGAACACTGAAGCTTTCTTT
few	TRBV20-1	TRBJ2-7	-	CSAGGLATQGEQYF	TGCAGTGCCGGCGGGCTCGCTACCCAGGGCGAGCAGTACTTC
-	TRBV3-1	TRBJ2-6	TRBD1	CASSQADRAGANVLTF	TGTGCCAGCAGCCAAGCCGACAGGGCTGGGGCCAACGTCCTGACTTTC
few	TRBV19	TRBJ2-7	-	CASSISSHEQYF	TGTGCCAGTAGTATCTCAAGCCACGAGCAGTACTTC
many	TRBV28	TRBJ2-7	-	CASSLSGAPGANEQYF	TGTGCCAGCAGTTTATCTGGGGCCCCGGGTGCCAACGAGCAGTACTTC
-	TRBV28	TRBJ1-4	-	CASSDTRSAAYTLNEKLVF	TGTGCCAGCAGCGATACTAGAAGCGCGGCCTACACCCTTAATGAAAAACTGGTTTTT
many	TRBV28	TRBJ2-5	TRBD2	CASSYNPGLAEETQYF	TGTGCCAGCAGCTACAATCCGGGACTAGCGGAAGAGACCCAGTACTTC
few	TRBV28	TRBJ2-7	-	CATDGGLRGYEQYF	TGTGCCACCGATGGGGGTTTGAGGGGCTACGAGCAGTACTTC
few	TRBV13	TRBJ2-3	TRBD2	CASSPRLAGGPTDTQYF	TGTGCCAGCAGCCCCCGACTAGCGGGAGGGCCCACAGATACGCAGTATTTT
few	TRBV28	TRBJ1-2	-	CASSLSMVKYHGYTF	TGTGCCAGCAGTTTATCAATGGTGAAGTATCATGGCTACACCTTC
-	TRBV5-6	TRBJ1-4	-	CASSLVQINEKLFF	TGTGCCAGCAGCTTAGTGCAGATTAATGAAAAACTGTTTTTT
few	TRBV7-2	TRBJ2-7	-	CASSSPYRRSYEQYF	TGTGCCAGCAGCTCGCCATATCGCCGATCCTACGAGCAGTACTTC
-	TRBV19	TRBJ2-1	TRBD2	CGSGRGGRYNEQFF	TGTGGCAGTGGTCGGGGGGGGCGCTACAATGAGCAGTTCTTC
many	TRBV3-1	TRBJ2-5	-	CASSQESGWRETQYF	TGTGCCAGCAGCCAAGAGTCAGGCTGGAGGGAGACCCAGTACTTC
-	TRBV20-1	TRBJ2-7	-	CSARTKSSYEQYF	TGCAGTGCTAGGACCAAGAGCTCCTACGAGCAGTACTTC
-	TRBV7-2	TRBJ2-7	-	CASSLLRGAPYEQYF	TGTGCCAGCAGCTTATTGAGGGGGGCCCCTTACGAGCAGTACTTC
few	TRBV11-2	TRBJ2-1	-	CASSFGAGAYNEQFF	TGTGCCAGCAGCTTCGGGGCAGGGGCCTACAATGAGCAGTTCTTC
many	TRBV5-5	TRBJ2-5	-	CASSLASEGVPNQETQYF	TGTGCCAGCAGCTTGGCCAGTGAGGGGGTGCCCAACCAAGAGACCCAGTACTTC
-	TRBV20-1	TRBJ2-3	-	CSASSTSTDTQYF	TGCAGTGCTAGTTCAACTAGCACAGATACGCAGTATTTT
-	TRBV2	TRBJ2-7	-	CASTVGANHEQYF	TGTGCCAGCACCGTCGGGGCAAATCACGAGCAGTACTTC
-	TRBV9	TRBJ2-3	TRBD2	CASSVGESLAGVTDTQYF	TGTGCCAGCAGCGTCGGAGAGAGTCTAGCGGGAGTTACAGATACGCAGTATTTT
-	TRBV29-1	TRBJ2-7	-	CSVEGGEHPMEQYF	TGCAGCGTTGAAGGTGGGGAGCATCCCATGGAGCAGTACTTC
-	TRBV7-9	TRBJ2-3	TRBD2	CASSLREGAYNTQYF	TGTGCCAGCAGCTTACGGGAGGGCGCTTATAATACGCAGTATTTT
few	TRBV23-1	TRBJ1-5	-	CASIRDAYYWPQHF	TGCGCCAGCATAAGGGACGCATATTATTGGCCCCAGCATTTT
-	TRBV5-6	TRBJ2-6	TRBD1	CASSPGTGIFGANVLTF	TGTGCCAGCAGCCCGGGGACAGGGATATTTGGGGCCAACGTCCTGACTTTC
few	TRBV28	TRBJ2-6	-	CASSPGANVLTF	TGTGCCAGCAGCCCTGGGGCCAACGTCCTGACTTTC
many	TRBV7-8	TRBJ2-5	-	CASGGFGTGGFEETQYF	TGTGCCAGCGGAGGCTTTGGTACCGGGGGCTTTGAAGAGACCCAGTACTTC
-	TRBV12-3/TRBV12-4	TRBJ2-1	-	CASSLGAGDDNEQFF	TGTGCCAGCAGTTTGGGGGCGGGAGACGACAATGAGCAGTTCTTC
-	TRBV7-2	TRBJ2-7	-	CASSIGPEQYF	TGTGCCAGCAGCATTGGTCCGGAGCAGTACTTC
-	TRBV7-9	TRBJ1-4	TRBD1	CASSPEGQPNEKLFF	TGTGCCAGCAGCCCAGAGGGACAGCCTAATGAAAAACTGTTTTTT